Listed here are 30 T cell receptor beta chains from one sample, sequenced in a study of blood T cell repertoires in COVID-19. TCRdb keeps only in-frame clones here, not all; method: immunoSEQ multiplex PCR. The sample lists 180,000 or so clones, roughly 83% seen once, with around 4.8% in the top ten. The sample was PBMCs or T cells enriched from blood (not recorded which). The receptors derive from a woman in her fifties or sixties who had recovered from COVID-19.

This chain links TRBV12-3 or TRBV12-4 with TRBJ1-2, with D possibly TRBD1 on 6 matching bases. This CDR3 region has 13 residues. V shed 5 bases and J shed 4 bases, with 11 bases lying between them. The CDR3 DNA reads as TGTGCCAGCAGTACAGGACAGTCCTATGGCTACACCTTC. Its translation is CASSTGQSYGYTF.

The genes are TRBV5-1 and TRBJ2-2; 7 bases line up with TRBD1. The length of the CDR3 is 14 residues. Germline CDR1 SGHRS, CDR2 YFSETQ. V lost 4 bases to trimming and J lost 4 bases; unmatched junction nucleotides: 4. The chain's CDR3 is CASSRTGRTGELFF. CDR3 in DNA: TGCGCCAGCAGCCGGACAGGTCGCACCGGGGAGCTGTTTTTT.

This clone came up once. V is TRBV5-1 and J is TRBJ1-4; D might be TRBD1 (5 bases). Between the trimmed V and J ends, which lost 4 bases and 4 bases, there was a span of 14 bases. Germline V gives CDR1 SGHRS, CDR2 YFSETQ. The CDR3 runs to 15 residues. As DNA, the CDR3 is TGCGCCAGCAGCAGCCAGGGACTAGGTAATGAAAAACTGTTTTTT. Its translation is CASSSQGLGNEKLFF. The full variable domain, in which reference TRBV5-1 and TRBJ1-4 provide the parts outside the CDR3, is KAGVTQTPRYLIKTRGQQVTLSCSPISGHRSVSWYQQTPGQGLQFLFEYFSETQRNKGNFPGRFSGRQFSNSRSEMNVSTLELGDSALYLCASSSQGLGNEKLFFGSGTQLSVL.

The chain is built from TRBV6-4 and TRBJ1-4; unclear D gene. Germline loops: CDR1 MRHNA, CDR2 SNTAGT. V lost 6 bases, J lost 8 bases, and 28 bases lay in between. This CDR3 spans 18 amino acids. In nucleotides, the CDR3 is TGTGCCAGCAGACGATGTCACCTCATAGGGAGGTATCGGGAAAAACTGTTTTTT. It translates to CASRRCHLIGRYREKLFF.

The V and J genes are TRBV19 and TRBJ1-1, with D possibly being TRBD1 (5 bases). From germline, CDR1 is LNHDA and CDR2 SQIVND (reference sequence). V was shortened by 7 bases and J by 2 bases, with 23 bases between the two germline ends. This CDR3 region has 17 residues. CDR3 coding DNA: TGTGCCAGTACCTCGACGGGGGTCCGATACCTTAACACTGAAGCTTTCTTT. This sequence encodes CASTSTGVRYLNTEAFF.

The CDR3 spells CASSGGLAGGHSFWEQFF. The CDR3 DNA reads as TGTGCCAGCAGCGGGGGACTAGCGGGAGGGCATAGCTTCTGGGAGCAGTTCTTC. This sequence joins TRBV5-6 and TRBJ2-1, with 16 bases aligning to TRBD2. CDR1 SGHDT and CDR2 YYEEEE come from the germline V gene. The length of the CDR3 is 18 residues. The J segment lost 10 bases and the V segment lost 4 bases, leaving 14 bases of the junction unmatched. The full variable domain, with the rest looked up from reference TRBV5-6 and TRBJ2-1, is DAGVTQSPTHLIKTRGQQVTLRCSPKSGHDTVSWYQQALGQGPQFIFQYYEEEERQRGNFPDRFSGHQFPNYSSELNVNALLLGDSALYLCASSGGLAGGHSFWEQFFGPGTRLTVL.

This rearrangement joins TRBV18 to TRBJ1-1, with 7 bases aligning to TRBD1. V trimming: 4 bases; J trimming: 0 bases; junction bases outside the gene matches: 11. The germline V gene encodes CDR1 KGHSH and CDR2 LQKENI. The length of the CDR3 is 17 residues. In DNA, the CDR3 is TGTGCCAGCTCACACCACAGGGGAGGTACAGTGAACACTGAAGCTTTCTTT. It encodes CASSHHRGGTVNTEAFF. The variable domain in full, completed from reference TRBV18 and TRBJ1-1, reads NAGVMQNPRHLVRRRGQEARLRCSPMKGHSHVYWYRQLPEEGLKFMVYLQKENIIDESGMPKERFSAEFPKEGPSILRIQQVVRGDSAAYFCASSHHRGGTVNTEAFFGQGTRLTVV.

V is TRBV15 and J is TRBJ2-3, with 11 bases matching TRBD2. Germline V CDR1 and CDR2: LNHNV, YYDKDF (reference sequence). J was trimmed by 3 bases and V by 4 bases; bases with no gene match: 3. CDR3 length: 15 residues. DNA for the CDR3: TGTGCCACCAGCACTTGGACTAGCGGGACAGATACGCAGTATTTT. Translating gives CATSTWTSGTDTQYF.

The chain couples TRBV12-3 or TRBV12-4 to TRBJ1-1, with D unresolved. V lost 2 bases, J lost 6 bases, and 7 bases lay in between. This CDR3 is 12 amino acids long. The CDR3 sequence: CASSLLGAEAFF. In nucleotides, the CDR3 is TGTGCCAGCAGTTTATTAGGAGCTGAAGCTTTCTTT.

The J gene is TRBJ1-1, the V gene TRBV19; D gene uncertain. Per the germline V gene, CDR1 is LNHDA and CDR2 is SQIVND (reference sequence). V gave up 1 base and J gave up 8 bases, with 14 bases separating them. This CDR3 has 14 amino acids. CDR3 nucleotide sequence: TGTGCCAGTAGTATAGGGGGAGGGTCCGGCGAAGCTTTCTTT. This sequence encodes CASSIGGGSGEAFF.

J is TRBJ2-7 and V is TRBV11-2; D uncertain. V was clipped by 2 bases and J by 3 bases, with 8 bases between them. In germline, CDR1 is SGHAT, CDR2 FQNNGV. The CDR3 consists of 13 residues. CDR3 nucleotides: TGTGCCAGCAGCTTACAACAGAACTACGAGCAGTACGTC. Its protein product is CASSLQQNYEQYV.

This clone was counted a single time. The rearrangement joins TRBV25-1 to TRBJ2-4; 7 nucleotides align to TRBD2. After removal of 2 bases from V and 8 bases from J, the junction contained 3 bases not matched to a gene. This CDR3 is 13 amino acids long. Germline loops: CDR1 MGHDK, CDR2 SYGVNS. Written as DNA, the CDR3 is TGTGCCAGCAGTGAAGGGGGGGTGGACATTCAGTACTTC. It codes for CASSEGGVDIQYF.

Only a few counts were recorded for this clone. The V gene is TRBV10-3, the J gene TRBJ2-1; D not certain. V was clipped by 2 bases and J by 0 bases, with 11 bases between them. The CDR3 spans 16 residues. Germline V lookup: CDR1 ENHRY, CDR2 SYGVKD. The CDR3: CAISEVAQRSYNEQFF. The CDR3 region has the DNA TGTGCCATCAGTGAGGTCGCCCAGCGCTCCTACAATGAGCAGTTCTTC.

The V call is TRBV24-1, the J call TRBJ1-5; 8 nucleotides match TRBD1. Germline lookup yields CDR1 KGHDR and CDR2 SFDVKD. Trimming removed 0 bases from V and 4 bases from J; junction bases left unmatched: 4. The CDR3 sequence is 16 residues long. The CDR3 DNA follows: TGTGCCACCAGTGATTTGGCAGGGGGCTGGAATCAGCCCCAGCATTTT. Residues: CATSDLAGGWNQPQHF.

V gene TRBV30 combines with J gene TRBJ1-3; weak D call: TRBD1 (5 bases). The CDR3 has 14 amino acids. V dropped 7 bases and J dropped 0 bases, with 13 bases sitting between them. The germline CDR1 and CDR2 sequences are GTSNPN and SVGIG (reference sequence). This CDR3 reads CALRQSNSGNTIYF. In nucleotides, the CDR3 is TGTGCCTTAAGACAGTCGAACTCTGGAAACACCATATATTTT.

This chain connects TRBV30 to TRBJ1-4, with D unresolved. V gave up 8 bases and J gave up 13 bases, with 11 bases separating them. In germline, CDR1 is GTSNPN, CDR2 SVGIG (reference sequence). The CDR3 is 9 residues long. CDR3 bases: TGTGCCCTTCCGGGTCGACTGTTTTTT. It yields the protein CALPGRLFF.

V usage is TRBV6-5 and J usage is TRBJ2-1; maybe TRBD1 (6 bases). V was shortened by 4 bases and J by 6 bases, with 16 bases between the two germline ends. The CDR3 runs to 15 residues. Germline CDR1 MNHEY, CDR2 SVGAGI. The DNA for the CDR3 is TGTGCCAGCAGTTCCCCCTTTACAGGGATCAATGAGCAGTTCTTC. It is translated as CASSSPFTGINEQFF.

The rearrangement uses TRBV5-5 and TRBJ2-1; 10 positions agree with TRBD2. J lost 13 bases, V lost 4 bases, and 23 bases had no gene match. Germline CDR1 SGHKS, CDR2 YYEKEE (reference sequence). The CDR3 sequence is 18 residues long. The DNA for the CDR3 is TGTGCCAGCAGCAATTCTCGAAATTTAGGGCTAGCGGGAGTGGGACAGTTCTTC. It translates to CASSNSRNLGLAGVGQFF.

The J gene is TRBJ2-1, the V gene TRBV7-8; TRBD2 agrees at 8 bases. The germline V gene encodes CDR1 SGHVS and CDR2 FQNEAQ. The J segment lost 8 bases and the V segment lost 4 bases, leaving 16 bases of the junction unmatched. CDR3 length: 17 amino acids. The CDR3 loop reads CASSSRRAGAPIDEQFF. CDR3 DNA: TGTGCCAGCAGCTCCAGAAGAGCGGGGGCCCCAATCGATGAGCAGTTCTTC.

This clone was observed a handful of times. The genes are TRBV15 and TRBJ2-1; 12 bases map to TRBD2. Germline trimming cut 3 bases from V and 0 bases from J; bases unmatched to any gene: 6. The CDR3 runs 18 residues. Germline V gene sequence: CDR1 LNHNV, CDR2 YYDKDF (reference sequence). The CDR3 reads CATSRTSGGRNSYNEQFF. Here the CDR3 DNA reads TGTGCCACCAGCAGGACTAGCGGGGGCCGTAACTCCTACAATGAGCAGTTCTTC. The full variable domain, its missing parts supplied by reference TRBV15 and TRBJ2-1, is DAMVIQNPRYQVTQFGKPVTLSCSQTLNHNVMYWYQQKSSQAPKLLFHYYDKDFNNEADTPDNFQSRRPNTSFCFLDIRSPGLGDTAMYLCATSRTSGGRNSYNEQFFGPGTRLTVL.

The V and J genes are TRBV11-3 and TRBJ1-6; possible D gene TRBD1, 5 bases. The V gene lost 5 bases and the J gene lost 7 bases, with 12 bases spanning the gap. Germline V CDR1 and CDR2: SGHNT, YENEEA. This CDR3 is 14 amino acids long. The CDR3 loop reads CASSLNGGNSPLHF. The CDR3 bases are TGTGCCAGCAGCCTTAACGGGGGGAATTCACCCCTCCACTTT. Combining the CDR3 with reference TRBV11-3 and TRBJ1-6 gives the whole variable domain EAGVVQSPRYKIIEKKQPVAFWCNPISGHNTLYWYLQNLGQGPELLIRYENEEAVDDSQLPKDRFSAERLKGVDSTLKIQPAELGDSAVYLCASSLNGGNSPLHFGNGTRLTVT.

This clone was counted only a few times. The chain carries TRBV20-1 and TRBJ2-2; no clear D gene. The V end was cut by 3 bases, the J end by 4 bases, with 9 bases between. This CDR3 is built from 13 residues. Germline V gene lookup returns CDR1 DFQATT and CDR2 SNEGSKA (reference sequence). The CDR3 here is CSASSSGTGELFF. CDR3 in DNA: TGCAGTGCTAGTAGTTCCGGCACCGGGGAGCTGTTTTTT.

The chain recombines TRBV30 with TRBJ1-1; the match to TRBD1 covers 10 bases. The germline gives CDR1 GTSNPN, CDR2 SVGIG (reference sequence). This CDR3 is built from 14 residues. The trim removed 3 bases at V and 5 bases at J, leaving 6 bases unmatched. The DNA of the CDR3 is TGTGCCTGGAGGACAGGGGGCGGGGGAACTGAAGCTTTCTTT. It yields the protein CAWRTGGGGTEAFF.

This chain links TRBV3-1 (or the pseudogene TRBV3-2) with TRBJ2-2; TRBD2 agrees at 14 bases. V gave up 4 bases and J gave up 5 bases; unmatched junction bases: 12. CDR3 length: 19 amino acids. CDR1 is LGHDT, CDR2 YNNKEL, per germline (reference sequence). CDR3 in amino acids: CASSPRSTSGGAGTGELFF. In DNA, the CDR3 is TGTGCCAGCAGCCCCCGATCGACTAGCGGGGGGGCGGGAACCGGGGAGCTGTTTTTT.

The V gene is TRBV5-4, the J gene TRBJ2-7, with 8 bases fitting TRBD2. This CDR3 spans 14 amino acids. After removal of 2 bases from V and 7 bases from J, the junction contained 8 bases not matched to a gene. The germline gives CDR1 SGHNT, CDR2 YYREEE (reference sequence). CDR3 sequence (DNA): TGTGCCAGCAGCTTCATCGGGAGGGCCCATGAGCAGTACGTC. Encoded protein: CASSFIGRAHEQYV.

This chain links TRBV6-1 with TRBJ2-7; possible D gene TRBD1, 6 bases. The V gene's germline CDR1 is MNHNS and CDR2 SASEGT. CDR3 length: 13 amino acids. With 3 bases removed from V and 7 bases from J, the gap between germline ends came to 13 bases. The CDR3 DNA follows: TGTGCCAGCAGTGAGATGGACAGAAGGGAGCAGTACGTC. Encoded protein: CASSEMDRREQYV.

CDR3 sequence (DNA): TGTGCCAGCACGCCCGGTGGGGGGGGCGTAGATACGCAGTATTTT. It yields the protein CASTPGGGGVDTQYF. The J gene is TRBJ2-3, the V gene TRBV27, with D possibly being TRBD2 (7 bases). The CDR3 covers 15 residues. The germline V gene has CDR1 MNHEY and CDR2 SMNVEV (reference sequence). With 7 bases removed from V and 5 bases from J, the gap between germline ends came to 19 bases.

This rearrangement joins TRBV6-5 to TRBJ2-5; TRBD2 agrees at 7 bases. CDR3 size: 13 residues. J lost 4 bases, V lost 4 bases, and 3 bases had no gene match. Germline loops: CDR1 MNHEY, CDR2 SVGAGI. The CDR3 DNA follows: TGTGCCAGCAGTTTAACGGGGGGAGAGACCCAGTACTTC. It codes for CASSLTGGETQYF.

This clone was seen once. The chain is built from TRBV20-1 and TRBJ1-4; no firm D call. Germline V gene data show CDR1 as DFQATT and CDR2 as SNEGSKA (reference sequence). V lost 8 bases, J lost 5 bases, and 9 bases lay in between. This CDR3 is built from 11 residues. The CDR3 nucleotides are TGCAGTTCCCTCCGGAATGAAAAACTGTTTTTT. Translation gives CSSLRNEKLFF.

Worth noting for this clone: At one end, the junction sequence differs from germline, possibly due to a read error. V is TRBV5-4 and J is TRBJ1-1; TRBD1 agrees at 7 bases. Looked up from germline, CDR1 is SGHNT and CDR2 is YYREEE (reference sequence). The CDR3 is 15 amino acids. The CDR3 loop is CASSFTGVGNSEAFF. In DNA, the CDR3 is TGTGCCAGCAGCTTTACAGGGGTGGGGAACTCTGAAGCTTTCTTT.